These T cell receptor beta chains were read from a single sample in a study of blood T cell repertoires in COVID-19. Generated by immunoSEQ multiplex PCR, the TCRdb table keeps only in-frame clones and is missing some. The sample shows 100,000 to 150,000 clones, roughly 86% of them seen only once. Specimen: peripheral blood. These receptors were taken from a woman in her seventies with COVID-19, enrolled during active disease. The CDR3 runs from the conserved cysteine through the conserved F or W. The D gene is left open where the match is weak. Clone size, where shown, is once, few, many, or a class for clones that have expanded.

j_call v_call d_call clone_size cdr3_nt cdr3_aa
TRBJ2-1 TRBV3-1/TRBV3-2 TRBD2 . TGTGCCAGCAGCAGGGCGCTAGCGGAATACAATGAGCAGTTCTTC CASSRALAEYNEQFF
TRBJ2-7 TRBV18 TRBD2 once TGTGCCAGCTCACCAGTGGCTAGCGGGGGGTCGGGAGTGCAGTACTTC CASSPVASGGSGVQYF
TRBJ1-2 TRBV6-5 . . TGTGCCAGCAGTTCACAGGAAAACGGCTACACCTTC CASSSQENGYTF
TRBJ2-7 TRBV28 . . TGTGCCAGCACCCCCCCGCGGCAGTTTAGCGAGCAGTACTTC CASTPPRQFSEQYF
TRBJ1-1 TRBV5-1 . few TGCGCCAGCAGCTTCCAATCGAACACTGAAGCTTTCTTT CASSFQSNTEAFF
TRBJ1-4 TRBV4-1 TRBD1 . TGCGCCAGCAGCCAAGGGGACAGTCGGTATGAAAAACTGTTTTTT CASSQGDSRYEKLFF
TRBJ1-6 TRBV7-9 TRBD1 . TGTGCCAGCAGCTTAGGTAAAAAGGACAGGGCCCTCCACTTT CASSLGKKDRALHF
TRBJ2-2 TRBV25-1 TRBD1 . TGTGCCAGCAGTGACTGGGGACAGGGGTCCGGGGAGCTGTTTTTT CASSDWGQGSGELFF
TRBJ2-5 TRBV7-2 . . TGTGCCAGCAGCTCAGGGGTCGGCAGAGCCTGGAAGACCCAGTACTTC CASSSGVGRAWKTQYF
TRBJ2-1 TRBV4-2 TRBD2 . TGTGCCAGCAGCCAGGACGGAAAGGGACTAGCGGGGTACAATGAGCAGTTCTTC CASSQDGKGLAGYNEQFF
TRBJ1-1 TRBV6-6 . . TGTGCCAGCAGTTACTCGAGGCGGAAGAACACTGAAGCTTTCTTT CASSYSRRKNTEAFF
TRBJ1-6 TRBV28 TRBD1 . TGTGCCAGCAGTACCCCCGGGACAGGCTATTCACCCCTCCACTTT CASSTPGTGYSPLHF
TRBJ2-1 TRBV5-1 TRBD2 . TGCGCCAGCAGCCTAAGCGGGGGGGCCTCCTACAATGAGCAGTTCTTC CASSLSGGASYNEQFF
TRBJ1-6 TRBV5-1 . . TGCGCCAGCAGCTTGGGTTCACCGGGTCGAGATTCACCCCTCCACTTT CASSLGSPGRDSPLHF
TRBJ2-5 TRBV2 TRBD2 . TGTGCCAGCAGTGAGGAGCGGGGGGAGACCCAGTACTTC CASSEERGETQYF
TRBJ2-5 TRBV2 . . TGTGCCAGCAGCCCGCGGGGAGAAGAGACCCAGTACTTC CASSPRGEETQYF
TRBJ1-4 TRBV27 TRBD1 . TGTGCCAGCAGGCGGACAGGGGACCGTACAACTAATGAAAAACTGTTTTTT CASRRTGDRTTNEKLFF
TRBJ2-7 TRBV28 . . TGTGCCAGCAGCTTGGACCGCCGGGGAACCTACGAGCAGTACTTC CASSLDRRGTYEQYF
TRBJ2-2 TRBV7-8 TRBD2 . TGTGCCAGCAGCGCTCGGACTAGTCGGAACACCGGGGAGCTGTTTTTT CASSARTSRNTGELFF
TRBJ2-1 TRBV2 . . TGTGCCAGCAGTAGTGGCGAGCAGTTCTTC CASSSGEQFF
TRBJ2-2 TRBV9 TRBD1 . TGTGCCAGCAGCGTTGGGACAGGGGGCAACCGGGAGCTGTTTTTT CASSVGTGGNRELFF
TRBJ2-2 TRBV2 TRBD2 . TGTGCCAGCAGTACTCCCGGACTAGCCCTGATTACCGGGGAGCTGTTTTTT CASSTPGLALITGELFF
TRBJ1-1 TRBV28 . . TGTGCCAGCAGACTAGGCGGGGCTAACACTGAAGCTTTCTTT CASRLGGANTEAFF
TRBJ2-5 TRBV7-9 . few TGTGCCAGCAGCGTTACCAGGACAGTAACTCAAGAGACCCAGTACTTC CASSVTRTVTQETQYF
TRBJ1-3 TRBV7-9 . . TGTGCCAGCAGCCCTAATTCGGTCCAGGGTAGAAACACCATATATTTT CASSPNSVQGRNTIYF
TRBJ2-5 TRBV9 TRBD2 . TGTGCCAGCAGCGTAGGCCCGGGCCGGACCCCAGCTAGCGGGGGGGTAGAGACCCAGTACTTC CASSVGPGRTPASGGVETQYF
TRBJ1-6 TRBV30 . . TGTGCCTGGACAAACAATAATTCACCCCTCCACTTT CAWTNNNSPLHF
TRBJ1-2 TRBV7-2 TRBD1 . TGTGCCAGCAGCTTAAACACAGGGGGCGTTGGTGGCTACACCTTC CASSLNTGGVGGYTF
TRBJ1-2 TRBV29-1 TRBD1 . TGCAGCACGAGGGACAGGGTCTATGGCTACACCTTC CSTRDRVYGYTF
TRBJ1-6 TRBV18 . . TGTGCCAGCTCACCTCGGACAGTTACTAGCTCCTATAATTCACCCCTCCACTTT CASSPRTVTSSYNSPLHF
TRBJ1-1 TRBV5-5 TRBD1 . TGTGCCAGCAGCTCGGTCCCCGGACAGGGGAACACTGAAGCTTTCTTT CASSSVPGQGNTEAFF
TRBJ2-7 TRBV7-2 . . TGTGCCAGCAGCCGGGACACGACCTCCTACGAGCAGTACTTC CASSRDTTSYEQYF
TRBJ1-5 TRBV28 TRBD1 few TGTGCCAGCAAATCGGGGGACAGGGTGAATCAGCCCCAGCATTTT CASKSGDRVNQPQHF
TRBJ2-7 TRBV7-2 . . TGTGCCAGCAGCTTAGACGGGGTCGAGCAGTACTTC CASSLDGVEQYF
TRBJ1-3 TRBV3-1/TRBV3-2 . . TGTGCCAGCAGCGGTCAGGGTTCCCGCTCTGGAAACACCATATATTTT CASSGQGSRSGNTIYF
TRBJ2-1 TRBV15 . . TGTGCCACCAGCAGAGATCAAGGACCTCGAGGGAATGAGCAGTTCTTC CATSRDQGPRGNEQFF
TRBJ1-5 TRBV7-2 . . TGTGCCAGCAGCTTAGACATAAGCAATCAGCCCCAGCATTTT CASSLDISNQPQHF
TRBJ2-1 TRBV7-2 . . TGTGCCAGCAGCTTAGTTGAGGAGCAGTTCTTC CASSLVEEQFF
TRBJ1-1 TRBV5-1 TRBD1 . TGCGCCAGCAGCATCGGGACAGGGGGAGCTTTGAACACTGAAGCTTTCTTT CASSIGTGGALNTEAFF
TRBJ2-3 TRBV7-6 TRBD2 . TGTGCCAGCAGCTTAGCGCCGGGACTAGCGGGGATCACAGATACGCAGTATTTT CASSLAPGLAGITDTQYF
TRBJ2-1 TRBV5-1 TRBD2 . TGCGCCAGCAGCAACCGGACTAGCGGGTCGGGACGGGAGCAGTTCTTC CASSNRTSGSGREQFF
TRBJ1-6 TRBV5-1 . once TGCGCCAGCAGGGAGGACAGCAATTCACCCCTCCACTTT CASREDSNSPLHF
TRBJ2-5 TRBV7-9 TRBD2 . TGTGCCAGCAGCTTAAATAGCGGGGGGGAGACCCAGTACTTC CASSLNSGGETQYF
TRBJ1-1 TRBV15 . . TGTGCCACCAGCAGAGGCGGTAGTTCCACTGAAGCTTTCTTT CATSRGGSSTEAFF
TRBJ1-5 TRBV19 . . TGTGCCAGTAGCAGGACTGTCCCTAGCAATCAGCCCCAGCATTTT CASSRTVPSNQPQHF